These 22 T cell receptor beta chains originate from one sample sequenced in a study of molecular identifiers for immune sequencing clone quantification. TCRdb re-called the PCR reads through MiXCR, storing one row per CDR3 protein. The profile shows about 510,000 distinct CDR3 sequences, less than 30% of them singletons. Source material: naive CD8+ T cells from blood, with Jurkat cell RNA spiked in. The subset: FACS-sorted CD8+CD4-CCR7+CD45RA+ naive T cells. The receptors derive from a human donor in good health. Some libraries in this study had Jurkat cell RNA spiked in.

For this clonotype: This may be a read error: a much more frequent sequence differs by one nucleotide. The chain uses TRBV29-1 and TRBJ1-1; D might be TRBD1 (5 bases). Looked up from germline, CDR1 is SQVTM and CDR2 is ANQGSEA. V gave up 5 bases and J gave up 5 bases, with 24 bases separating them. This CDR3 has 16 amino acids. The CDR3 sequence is CSVTTRPDKVVTEAFF. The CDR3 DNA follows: TGCAGCGTTACCACGCGACCGGACAAGGTAGTGACTGAAGCTTTCTTT.

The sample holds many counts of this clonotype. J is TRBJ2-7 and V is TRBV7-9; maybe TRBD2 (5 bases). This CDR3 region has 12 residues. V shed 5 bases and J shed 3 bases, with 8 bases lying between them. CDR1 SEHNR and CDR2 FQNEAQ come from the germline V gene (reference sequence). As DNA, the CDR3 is TGTGCCAGCAGCCCGGGGTACTACGAGCAGTACTTC. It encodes CASSPGYYEQYF.

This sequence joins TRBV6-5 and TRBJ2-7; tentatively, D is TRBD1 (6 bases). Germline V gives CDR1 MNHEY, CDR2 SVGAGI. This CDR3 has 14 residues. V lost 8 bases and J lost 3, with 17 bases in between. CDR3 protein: CASEWDTKNYEQYF. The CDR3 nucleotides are TGTGCCAGCGAATGGGACACAAAAAACTACGAGCAGTACTTC.

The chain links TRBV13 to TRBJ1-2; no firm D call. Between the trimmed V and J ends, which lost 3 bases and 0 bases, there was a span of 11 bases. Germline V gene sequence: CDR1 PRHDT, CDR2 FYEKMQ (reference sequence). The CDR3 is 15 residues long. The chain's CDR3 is CASSLFNRANYGYTF. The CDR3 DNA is TGTGCCAGCAGCTTGTTCAACAGAGCTAACTATGGCTACACCTTC.

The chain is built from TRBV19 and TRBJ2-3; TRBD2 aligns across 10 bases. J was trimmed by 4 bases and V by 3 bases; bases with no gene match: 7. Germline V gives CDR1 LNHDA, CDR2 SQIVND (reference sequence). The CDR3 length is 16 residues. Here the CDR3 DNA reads TGTGCCAGTAGTATCGTACTAGCGGGAACTTCAGATACGCAGTATTTT. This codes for CASSIVLAGTSDTQYF.

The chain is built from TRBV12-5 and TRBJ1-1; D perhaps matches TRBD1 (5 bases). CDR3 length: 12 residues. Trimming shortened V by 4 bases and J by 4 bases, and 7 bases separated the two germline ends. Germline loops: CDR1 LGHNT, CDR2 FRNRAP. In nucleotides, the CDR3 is TGTGCTAGTGGTTCGGGGGTCACTGAAGCTTTCTTT. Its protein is CASGSGVTEAFF.

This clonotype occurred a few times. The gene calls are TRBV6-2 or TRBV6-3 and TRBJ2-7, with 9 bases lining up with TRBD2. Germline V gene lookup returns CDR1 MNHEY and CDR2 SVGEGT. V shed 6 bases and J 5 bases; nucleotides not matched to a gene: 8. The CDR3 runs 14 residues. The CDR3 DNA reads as TGTGCCAGCAGCCGCGCAGGACTAGCGAACGAGCAGTACTTC. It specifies CASSRAGLANEQYF.

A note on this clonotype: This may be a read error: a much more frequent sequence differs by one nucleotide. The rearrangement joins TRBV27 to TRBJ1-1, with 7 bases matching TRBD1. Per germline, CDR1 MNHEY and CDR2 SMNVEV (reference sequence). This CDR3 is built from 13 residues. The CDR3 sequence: CASSGTVPTKAFF. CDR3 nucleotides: TGTGCCAGCAGCGGGACAGTCCCCACTAAAGCTTTCTTT.

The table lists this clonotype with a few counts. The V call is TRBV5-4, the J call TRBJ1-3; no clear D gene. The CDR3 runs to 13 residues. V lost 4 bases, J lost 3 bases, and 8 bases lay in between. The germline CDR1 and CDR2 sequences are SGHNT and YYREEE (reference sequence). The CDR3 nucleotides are TGTGCCAGCAGCCTGGATGGTGGAAACACCATATATTTT. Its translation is CASSLDGGNTIYF.

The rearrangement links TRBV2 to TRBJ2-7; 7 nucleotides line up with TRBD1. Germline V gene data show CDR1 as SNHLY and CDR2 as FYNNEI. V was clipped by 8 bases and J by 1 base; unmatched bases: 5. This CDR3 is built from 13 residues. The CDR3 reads CASAATGSYEQYF. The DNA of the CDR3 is TGTGCCAGCGCTGCGACAGGGTCCTACGAGCAGTACTTC.

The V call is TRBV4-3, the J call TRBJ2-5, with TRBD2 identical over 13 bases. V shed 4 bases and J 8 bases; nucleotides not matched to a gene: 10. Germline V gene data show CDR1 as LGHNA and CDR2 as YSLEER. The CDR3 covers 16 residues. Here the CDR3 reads CASSLSGLAGAVTQYF. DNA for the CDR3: TGCGCCAGCAGCCTCAGCGGACTAGCGGGGGCAGTTACCCAGTACTTC.

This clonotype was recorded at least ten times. For the CDR3, the DNA is TGTGCCAGTAGTAGTCCCATCTCTCAGGCAGATACGCAGTATTTT. This codes for CASSSPISQADTQYF. This chain links TRBV19 with TRBJ2-3; D gene unclear. The CDR3 spans 15 residues. V gave up 4 bases and J gave up 4 bases, with 15 bases separating them. CDR1 LNHDA and CDR2 SQIVND come from the germline V gene (reference sequence).

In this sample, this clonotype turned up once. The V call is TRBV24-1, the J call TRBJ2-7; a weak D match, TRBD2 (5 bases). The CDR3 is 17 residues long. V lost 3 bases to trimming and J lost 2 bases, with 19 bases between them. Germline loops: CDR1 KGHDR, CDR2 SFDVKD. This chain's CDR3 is CATSDPGLGVGAYEQYF. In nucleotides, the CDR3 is TGTGCCACCAGTGATCCCGGATTGGGCGTGGGAGCCTACGAGCAGTACTTC.

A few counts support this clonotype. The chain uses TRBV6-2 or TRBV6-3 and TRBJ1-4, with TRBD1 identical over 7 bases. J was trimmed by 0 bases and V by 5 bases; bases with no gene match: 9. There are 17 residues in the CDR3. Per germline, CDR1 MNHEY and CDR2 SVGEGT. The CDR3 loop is CASSAMEGTATNEKLFF. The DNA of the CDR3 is TGTGCCAGCAGTGCCATGGAAGGGACAGCAACTAATGAAAAACTGTTTTTT.

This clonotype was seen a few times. The CDR3 sequence is CASGERELYNEQFF. Here the CDR3 DNA reads TGTGCCAGCGGGGAGCGGGAGCTATACAATGAGCAGTTCTTC. The chain carries TRBV6-5 and TRBJ2-1; 8 bases match TRBD2. The CDR3 contains 14 residues. The junction had 7 bases not matched to a gene; V was cut back by 8 bases and J by 4 bases. Germline CDR1 is MNHEY and CDR2 is SVGAGI.

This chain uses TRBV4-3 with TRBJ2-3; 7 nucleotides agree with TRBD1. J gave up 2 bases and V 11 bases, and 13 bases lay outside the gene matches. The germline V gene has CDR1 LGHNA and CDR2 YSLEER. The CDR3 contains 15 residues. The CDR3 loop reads CAGKQQGDPTDTQYF. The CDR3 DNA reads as TGCGCCGGCAAACAGCAGGGGGACCCCACAGATACGCAGTATTTT.

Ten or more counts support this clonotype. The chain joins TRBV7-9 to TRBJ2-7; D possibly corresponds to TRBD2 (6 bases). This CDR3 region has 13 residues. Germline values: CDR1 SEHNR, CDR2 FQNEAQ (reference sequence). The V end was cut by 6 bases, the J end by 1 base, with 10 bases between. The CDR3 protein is CASSDRGSYEQYF. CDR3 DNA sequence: TGTGCCAGCAGTGACCGGGGGTCCTACGAGCAGTACTTC.

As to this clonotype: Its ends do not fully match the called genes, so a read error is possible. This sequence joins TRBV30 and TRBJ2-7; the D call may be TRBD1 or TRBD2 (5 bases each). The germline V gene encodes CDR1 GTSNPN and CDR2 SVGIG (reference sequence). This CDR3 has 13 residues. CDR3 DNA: TGTGCCTGGAGTGTTTCTACCCGGGGCGAGCGGTACTTC. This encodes CAWSVSTRGERYF.

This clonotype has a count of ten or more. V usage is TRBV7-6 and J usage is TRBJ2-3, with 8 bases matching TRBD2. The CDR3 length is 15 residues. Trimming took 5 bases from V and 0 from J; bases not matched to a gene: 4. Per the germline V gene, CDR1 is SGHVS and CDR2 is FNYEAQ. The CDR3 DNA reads TGTGCCAGCAGCGAACTAGCGGAGAGCACAGATACGCAGTATTTT. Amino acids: CASSELAESTDTQYF.

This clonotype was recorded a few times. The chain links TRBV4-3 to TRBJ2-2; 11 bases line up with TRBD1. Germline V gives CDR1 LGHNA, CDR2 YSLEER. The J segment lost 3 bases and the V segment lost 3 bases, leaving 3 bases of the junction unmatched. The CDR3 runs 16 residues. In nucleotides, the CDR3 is TGCGCCAGCAGCCAGCTGGGACAGGGGGACACCGGGGAGCTGTTTTTT. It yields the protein CASSQLGQGDTGELFF.

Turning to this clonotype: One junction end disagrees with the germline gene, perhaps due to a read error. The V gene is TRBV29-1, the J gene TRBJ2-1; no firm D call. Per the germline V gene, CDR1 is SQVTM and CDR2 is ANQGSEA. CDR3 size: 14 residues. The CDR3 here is CSVEDRSSYNEQLF. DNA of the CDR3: TGCAGCGTTGAAGACAGGAGCTCCTACAATGAGCAGCTCTTC.

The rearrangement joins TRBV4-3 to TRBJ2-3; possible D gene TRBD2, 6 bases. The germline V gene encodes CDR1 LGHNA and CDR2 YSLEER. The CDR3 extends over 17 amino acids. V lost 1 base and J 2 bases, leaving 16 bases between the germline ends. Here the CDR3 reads CASSQGVGRGNTDTQYF. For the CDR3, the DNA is TGCGCCAGCAGCCAAGGGGTCGGGCGGGGAAACACAGATACGCAGTATTTT.